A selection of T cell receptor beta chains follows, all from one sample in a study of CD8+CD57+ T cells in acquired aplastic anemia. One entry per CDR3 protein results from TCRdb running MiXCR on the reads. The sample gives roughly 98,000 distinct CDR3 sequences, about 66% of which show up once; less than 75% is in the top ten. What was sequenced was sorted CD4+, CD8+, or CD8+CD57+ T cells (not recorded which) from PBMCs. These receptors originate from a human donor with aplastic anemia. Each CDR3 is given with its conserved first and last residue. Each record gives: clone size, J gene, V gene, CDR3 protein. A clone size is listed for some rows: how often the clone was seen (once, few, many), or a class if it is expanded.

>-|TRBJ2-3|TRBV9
CASSVALWGRTDTQYF
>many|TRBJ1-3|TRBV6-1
CASRTRSISGNTIYF
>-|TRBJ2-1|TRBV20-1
CSARESREPHNEQFF
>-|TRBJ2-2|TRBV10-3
CAISESTPALRGTGELFF
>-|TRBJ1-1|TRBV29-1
CSVEHNAGQGARTAFF
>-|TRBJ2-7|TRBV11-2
CASSQRGSSRSYEQYF
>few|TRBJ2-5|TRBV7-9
CASSLMQETQYF
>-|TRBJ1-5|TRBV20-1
CSARARTGSNQPQHF
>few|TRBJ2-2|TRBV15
CATRTGTGDTGELFF
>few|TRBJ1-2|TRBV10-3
CAISWTGKGGGYTF
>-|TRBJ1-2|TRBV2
CASSGVGTYGYTF
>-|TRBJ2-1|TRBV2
CASSIWDRGYEQFF
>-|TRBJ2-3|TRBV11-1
CASSPGGSSTDTQYF
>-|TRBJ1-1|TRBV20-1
CSATTGETEAFF
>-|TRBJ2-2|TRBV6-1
CASSLQGQGNTGELFF
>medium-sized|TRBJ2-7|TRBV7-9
CASSLRGEQYF
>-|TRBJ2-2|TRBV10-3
CAINTDEDPTGELFF
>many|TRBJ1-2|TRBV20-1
CSARDRDRGLYGGYTF
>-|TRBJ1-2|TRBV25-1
CATVRTGSEGYTF
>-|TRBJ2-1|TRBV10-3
CAIKGTGYNEQFF
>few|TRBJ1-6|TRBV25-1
CASSETGGSSPLHF
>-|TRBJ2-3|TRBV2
CASSEGDYTDTQYF
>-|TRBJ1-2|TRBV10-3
CAISEGRGLRANYGYTF
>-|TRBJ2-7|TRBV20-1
CSASAGPFSYEQYF
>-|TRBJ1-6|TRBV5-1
CASSLVVGTALHF
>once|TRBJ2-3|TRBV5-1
CASRPLRTTDTQYF
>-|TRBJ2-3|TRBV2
CASIWGQGPDTQYF
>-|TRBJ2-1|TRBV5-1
CASSLPGQGPFDNEQFF